This T cell receptor beta chain was recorded in a study of cytomegalovirus exposure and HLA in healthy donors (dated by TCRdb to about 2017). With regard to the full study: An earlier analysis of approximately 640 of the donors reported approximately 290 Gb of sequence data and roughly 110 million unique TCR beta sequences from about 200 million T cells. Roughly 5 DR-DQ haplotypes were handled as single units for association and clustering, since linkage in the cohort was strong. Typing coverage differed by locus: A, B, C, DRB1 and DQB1 were typed in about 629-640 donors, DQA1 in about 560, DPA1 in some 610, and DPB1 in about 450. Along with the roughly 710-subject first cohort, a separate validation cohort of over a hundred different subjects was used. To study patterns of TCR occurrence, a later analysis re-analyzed previously published TCR beta repertoires from 666 donors and added high-resolution HLA genotyping. Among about 360 genotyped donors of the cohort, an average of roughly 240,000 unique TCR beta nucleotide sequences were sequenced per donor, around a sixth of them non-productive. To predict cytomegalovirus infection status, the study combined high-throughput TCR immunosequencing, statistical association of individual TCRs with disease status, and machine learning. Every discovery cohort repertoire had been produced on one sequencing platform. Genome-wide SNP genotypes for about 65% of the roughly 670 donors were used in a later genetic analysis, which treated that subset as a discovery cohort. Rather than using new phenotypic data, the later analysis identified candidate immune exposures from TCR beta sequences and from how often those sequences occurred across donors. HLA typing covered class I and class II loci at four-digit resolution. An early release that covered some 630 HLA-typed donors contained about 300 gigabases of sequencing data and around 80 million unique TCR sequences. The aim of the study was to test whether cataloging public T cell receptors could identify signatures of past pathogen exposure. The study profiled the T cell repertoires of more than 500 subjects by immunosequencing and related them to cytomegalovirus serostatus. In an earlier analysis of several hundred of the donors, high-throughput TCR beta sequencing was used to judge whether each TCR beta V gene segment behaved as functional or pseudogenic. Of the roughly 390 genotyped donors, less than 90% were placed in the genetic ancestry cluster associated with self-reported Caucasian donors. Donor age, sex, ethnicity and CMV serostatus were compiled together with the repertoire data. What the authors observed across the whole study: A later analysis found that HLA-associated TCR beta chains were more clonally expanded and had lower generation probabilities than equally common non-associated chains. A cluster of highly shared sequence variants was judged likely to be a technical artifact of the sequencing pipeline. Correlated functional status among segregating V segments might reflect linkage disequilibrium, but an unknown experimental factor could not be ruled out. At a false discovery rate of 0.05, a later analysis linked under 20,000 TCR beta sequences to specific HLA alleles. In a later analysis, most CMV-associated TCR beta chains were found to appear HLA-restricted, with HLA associations seemingly driven largely by CMV exposure. Because HLA typing was unavailable for some donors at each locus, only the typed subset was used in association tests. A later genetic analysis reported fewer N-insertions in productive TCRs among donors in an Asian-associated ancestry cluster than the roughly 720-donor mean. The study listed 164 TCR beta chains as associated with cytomegalovirus. Cytomegalovirus status was reported to be diagnosed by the classifier with high specificity and sensitivity in both the original and validation cohorts. Broadly in line with IMGT annotations, most TCR beta V segments showed up in productive rearrangements about 90% or about 30% of the time in an earlier analysis of around 550 of the donors. According to the authors, the approach could potentially be generalized to other disease states and immunological phenotypes. This cohort had only TCR beta chains sequenced, and the lack of alpha or paired-chain data limited which features could be detected. An association between a missense DCLRE1C variant and V-gene and J-gene trimming of TCR beta chains was found in a later genetic analysis and replicated in an independent cohort. For the cohort, immune exposure information was limited to CMV serostatus. Most TCR sequences were observed very rarely across donors, whereas some public TCRs were present in many individuals. According to a later analysis, parvovirus B19, influenza, CMV and Epstein-Barr virus appeared linked to several top co-occurrence clusters. The 87-base-pair reads could not distinguish some IMGT-functional V segments, including TRBV6-2 and TRBV6-3, so those segments were excluded. Presence/absence analyses assumed roughly uniform sequencing depth across donors, an assumption that may not hold. According to a later analysis, TCR association rates differed among HLA loci, with DRB1 alleles showing the most associated TCRs and HLA-C alleles showing the fewest. The earlier analysis of some 540 of the donors excluded 15 to 20 rarely observed V segments, including chromosome 9 orphons, because counts were too low. A further reported finding was that TCR beta sequences accurately predicted the HLA-A and HLA-B alleles for most subjects in the first cohort. When HLA alleles, especially DR and DQ, strongly co-occurred, TCR associations were difficult to assign to individual alleles. In vitro tests confirmed that a few of the cytomegalovirus-associated TCR beta chains recognize cytomegalovirus antigens.

Library preparation employed the immunoSEQ multiplex PCR assay. The multiplex PCR relied on a mix of 60 forward primers for TCR Vbeta segments and 13 reverse primers for TCR Jbeta segments. The CDR3 region of rearranged TCR beta genes was amplified from genomic DNA with a multiplex PCR assay. The amplified TCR beta libraries were sequenced on the Illumina HiSeq System as 87-base-pair reads. From the authors' description of their analysis: A later analysis tallied roughly 80 million unique TCR beta chains across the 700 or so repertoires, and some 10 million of those chains were shared by two or more donors. Raw reads were error-corrected and collapsed into unique sequences with a nearest-neighbor algorithm that merged closely related sequences to remove PCR and sequencing errors. Alignment of CDR3 sequences to IMGT reference sequences was used to assign V, D and J gene segments. For a sequence to be retained, at least a six-nucleotide match to both a V gene segment and a J gene segment was required. Rearrangements were called productive when the CDR3 lacked stop codons and stayed in frame with V and J; all others were non-productive. CDR3 was defined by IMGT convention, running from the second conserved V-encoded cysteine to the conserved J-encoded phenylalanine. Sequences without an unambiguous match to a single V gene segment were excluded from the earlier analysis of several hundred of the donors. An earlier analysis of fewer than 750 of the donors called V segments functional above 56.7% productive rearrangements and segregating when the between-donor standard deviation exceeded 5%. To diagnose cytomegalovirus status from the catalog of TCR beta chain sequences, a statistical classification framework was built. V and J gene assignment, in a later analysis, came from comparing TCR nucleotide sequences with IMGT/GENE-DB human TR gene sequences. In a later analysis, CDR3 sequences and most-parsimonious VDJ recombination scenarios were assigned using the TCRdist pipeline. A later analysis defined each TCR beta chain by its CDR3 amino acid sequence plus V-gene family, and excluded reads lacking a unique V-gene family. A later analysis removed over 500 highly shared, low-generation-probability nucleotide sequences to deal with suspected cross-contamination and a sequencing artifact. In a later analysis, a clonal expansion index for each public chain was calculated from normalized within-repertoire ranks of inferred template counts. A later analysis computed generation probabilities with a VDJ recombination model fitted to out-of-frame rearrangements, and checked the results against IGoR. A later analysis scored TCR-TCR, TCR-HLA and TCR-CMV co-occurrence with hypergeometric tests, applying a repertoire-size bias correction to TCR pairs. To estimate false discovery rates, a later analysis permuted the HLA or CMV assignments 20 times. In a later analysis, co-occurring TCRs were grouped using DBSCAN, and TCRdist sequence similarity was added for clustering within HLA-allele-positive subsets. Co-occurrence clustering excluded repertoires with fewer than 30,000 or more than 120,000 public chains, plus five with anomalous nucleotide sharing. Entries here come from immuneACCESS through TCRdb and include only in-frame sequences with V and J called. Some clones fail to appear in such tables; in the studies checked, an unresolved V gene covers under half of the shortfall, and the cause of the remainder is unknown. Clone size and V and J calls were adopted from that table, with D and trimming inferred from the DNA. The sample records roughly 190,000 clones, around 79% of which are singletons. The top ten clones comprise roughly 1.6% of the sample.

As to this clone: Its antigen target is currently unknown. No base quality values were provided; no much bigger clone lies one nucleotide off.

At the junction V is shortened by 7 bases and J by 7 bases, with 14 bases in between. CDR1 and CDR2 are drawn from the germline V gene: MDHEN, SYDVKM. The CDR3 contains 12 residues, cysteine and phenylalanine counted. The read is trimmed to its CDR3 DNA, 36 bases read in frame from base 1. The cohort comprised hundreds of healthy bone marrow donors. Cohort members were all nominally healthy when sampled, although unrecorded immune exposures were likely present. The donor was CMV seronegative and was included in the group of about 350 seronegative cohort members. Each donor provided a peripheral blood sample, and peripheral blood mononuclear cells were used for TCR beta sequencing. Genomic DNA was extracted from the blood cell samples with the Qiagen DNeasy Blood Extraction Kit.

Recombination joined TRBV28 with TRBJ2-7; the D gene is perhaps TRBD1, on 5 matching bases. The TCR sequence derives from a woman aged 18-29 years in good health and CMV-seronegative. The specimen sequenced was PBMCs. The CDR3 region: CASNGRVEEQYF. The bases are TGTGCCAGCAATGGCAGGGTCGAGGAGCAGTACTTC.